These 29 T cell receptor beta chains share one sample of origin, sequenced in a study of cytomegalovirus exposure and HLA in healthy donors. PCR amplification relied on 60 Vbeta primers (plus 13 Jbeta primers). Profiling relied on immunoSEQ multiplex PCR, and the TCRdb table lists in-frame clones only, not all of them. The table lists some 250,000 clones, roughly 87% of them singletons, with 5% to 6% in the top ten. The sequenced sample was PBMCs. The source of these receptors is a woman aged 40 to 55 in good health and CMV-seropositive.

The chain has TRBV2 and TRBJ1-4, with D uncertain. This CDR3 has 15 amino acids. Trimming stripped 6 bases from V and 0 bases from J, with 11 bases between. Germline values: CDR1 SNHLY, CDR2 FYNNEI. The CDR3 reads CASRRFRTTNEKLFF. Here the CDR3 DNA reads TGTGCCAGCAGGCGTTTCAGGACAACTAATGAAAAACTGTTTTTT.

Notes on this clone: Compared with germline, one end of the junction differs, possibly owing to a read error. The gene calls are TRBV7-9 and TRBJ2-1, with 9 bases that match TRBD2. This CDR3 has 16 residues. Per germline, CDR1 SEHNR and CDR2 FQNEAQ (reference sequence). The CDR3 bases are TGTTCCAGCAGCCTGAATAGCGGGGGAACCTACAATGAGCAGTTCTTC. It is translated as CSSSLNSGGTYNEQFF.

This chain connects TRBV5-8 to TRBJ2-3, with D perhaps matching TRBD2 (6 bases). The CDR3 has 16 amino acids. Trimming left V 0 bases short and J 1 base short, with 12 bases between. The germline gives CDR1 SGHTS, CDR2 YDEGEE. The CDR3 DNA is TGTGCCAGCAGCTTGGAGGACTACTTCGGCACAGATACGCAGTATTTT. This encodes CASSLEDYFGTDTQYF.

CDR3 loop: CASSLIGGQGANTQYF. In DNA, the CDR3 is TGTGCCAGCAGCTTAATAGGCGGACAGGGGGCTAATACGCAGTATTTT. The rearrangement links TRBV7-3 to TRBJ2-3; 11 bases agree with TRBD1. The CDR3 spans 16 residues. Trimming removed 1 base from V and 7 bases from J; junction bases left unmatched: 7. Germline CDR1 and CDR2: SGHTA and FQGTGA.

This clone was counted a single time. The chain links TRBV2 to TRBJ2-7; 10 bases are shared with TRBD2. The germline V gene encodes CDR1 SNHLY and CDR2 FYNNEI. V gave up 5 bases and J gave up 6 bases; unmatched junction bases: 10. This CDR3 has 15 amino acids. CDR3 residues: CASSYPGLALSEQYF. CDR3 nucleotides: TGTGCCAGCAGTTACCCGGGACTAGCGTTAAGCGAGCAGTACTTC. Based on the CDR3 plus reference TRBV2 and TRBJ2-7, the full variable domain is EPEVTQTPSHQVTQMGQEVILRCVPISNHLYFYWYRQILGQKVEFLVSFYNNEISEKSEIFDDQFSVERPDGSNFTLKIRSTKLEDSAMYFCASSYPGLALSEQYFGPGTRLTVT.

V usage is TRBV29-1 and J usage is TRBJ2-7; no reliable D call. This CDR3 spans 14 amino acids. Between the trimmed V and J ends, which lost 4 bases and 0 bases, there was a span of 13 bases. CDR1 SQVTM and CDR2 ANQGSEA come from the germline V gene. CDR3 DNA sequence: TGCAGCGTTGTTCTCCCCGGAGCCTCCTACGAGCAGTACTTC. Residues: CSVVLPGASYEQYF.

The chain couples TRBV4-2 to TRBJ1-2, with a tentative D call TRBD1 (5 bases). Looked up from germline, CDR1 is LGHNA and CDR2 is YNFKEQ. The CDR3 runs to 15 residues. V was pared by 1 base and J by 3 bases, with 12 bases between. The CDR3 loop reads CASSQVLGDDYGYTF. CDR3 sequence (DNA): TGTGCCAGCAGCCAAGTCTTAGGGGATGACTATGGCTACACCTTC.

This chain links TRBV5-4 with TRBJ1-1; possibly TRBD1 for D (6 bases). Trimming stripped 0 bases from V and 5 bases from J, with 14 bases between. The germline CDR1 and CDR2 sequences are SGHNT and YYREEE (reference sequence). The CDR3 has 15 amino acids. The CDR3 DNA reads as TGTGCCAGCAGCTTGGATAGCAGGGGAGAAACTGAAGCTTTCTTT. It yields the protein CASSLDSRGETEAFF.

The J gene is TRBJ1-4, the V gene TRBV6-1; 8 nucleotides line up with TRBD1. Germline trimming cut 4 bases from V and 6 bases from J; bases unmatched to any gene: 7. The germline V gene encodes CDR1 MNHNS and CDR2 SASEGT. The CDR3 runs 15 residues. The CDR3 spells CASSVRQGRDEKLFF. CDR3 nucleotide sequence: TGTGCCAGCAGTGTACGACAGGGGCGGGATGAAAAACTGTTTTTT.

The chain has TRBV10-1 and TRBJ2-5; no reliable D call. Germline loops: CDR1 WNHNN, CDR2 SYGVQD (reference sequence). V lost 5 bases, J lost 5 bases, and 12 bases lay in between. This CDR3 region has 13 residues. CDR3 in DNA: TGCGCCAGCAGTTTCGGCGGTCGGGAGACCCAGTACTTC. This translates into CASSFGGRETQYF.

The chain links TRBV5-5 to TRBJ1-2; D perhaps matches TRBD1 (6 bases). Between the trimmed V and J ends, which lost 7 bases and 6 bases, there was a span of 22 bases. The germline V gene encodes CDR1 SGHKS and CDR2 YYEKEE (reference sequence). CDR3 size: 15 residues. CDR3 nucleotides: TGTGCCAGCCTAGGTCCCTCGGGGGGCGGTCATGGCTACACCTTC. Amino acids: CASLGPSGGGHGYTF.

This chain connects TRBV12-2 to TRBJ2-5; TRBD1, the table's D call, lacks a check against the DNA. TRBJ2-7 matches the DNA end more closely, so the J call is doubtful. TRBV12-2 is an annotated pseudogene. This CDR3 comprises 16 residues. CDR3 DNA: TGTGCAAGTCGCTTAGCTGCAGACAGGGTTACACACGAGCAGTACTTC. Amino acids: CASRLAADRVTHEQYF.

Comment on this clone: The junction shows a germline mismatch at one end, possibly a read error. The V call is TRBV7-9, the J call TRBJ2-5; 11 bases agree with TRBD2. Germline V gene sequence: CDR1 SEHNR, CDR2 FQNEAQ (reference sequence). There are 17 residues in the CDR3. The CDR3 spells CAGSSRGVAGGPETQYF. The DNA of the CDR3 is TGTGCCGGCAGCTCCCGCGGGGTAGCGGGAGGGCCAGAGACCCAGTACTTC.

The chain employs TRBV6-5 and TRBJ2-5; possibly TRBD1 for D (6 bases). This CDR3 spans 15 amino acids. Germline CDR1 is MNHEY and CDR2 is SVGAGI. Trimming took off 5 bases at V and 4 bases at J, with 17 bases between the two ends. CDR3 sequence reads: CASSPLTGSRETQYF. The CDR3 nucleotides are TGTGCCAGCAGTCCTCTGACAGGTTCGCGAGAGACCCAGTACTTC.

CDR3 bases: TGTGCCAGTAGTGTGACAGGGGCGGGCACTGAAGCTTTCTTT. This codes for CASSVTGAGTEAFF. The chain has TRBV19 and TRBJ1-1; 8 bases match TRBD1. J lost 4 bases, V lost 5 bases, and 6 bases had no gene match. CDR1 is LNHDA, CDR2 SQIVND, per germline (reference sequence). This CDR3 comprises 14 residues.

V is TRBV6-6 and J is TRBJ1-5, with 9 bases fitting TRBD1. J gave up 1 base and V 5 bases, and 3 bases lay outside the gene matches. CDR3 length: 15 residues. Germline V lookup: CDR1 MNHNY, CDR2 SVGAGI (reference sequence). The CDR3 here is CASSRDRVSNQPQHF. For the CDR3, the DNA is TGTGCCAGCAGTAGGGACAGGGTGAGCAATCAGCCCCAGCATTTT.

This chain uses TRBV5-1 with TRBJ2-3, with 8 bases matching TRBD2. This CDR3 is 17 amino acids long. The V and J ends lost 0 bases and 3 bases, in that order; junction bases with no gene match: 9. CDR1 is SGHRS, CDR2 YFSETQ, per germline. The CDR3: CASSLAPAGVGTDTQYF. The DNA for the CDR3 is TGCGCCAGCAGCTTGGCTCCAGCGGGGGTCGGAACAGATACGCAGTATTTT.

Details on this clone: This specimen includes other DNA sequences encoding the same CDR3. The chain combines TRBV6-1 with TRBJ2-2; 9 nucleotides line up with TRBD1. Germline CDR1 reads MNHNS; CDR2 reads SASEGT. With V trimmed by 4 bases and J by 7 bases, 4 bases remained unmatched. The CDR3 sequence is 14 residues long. CDR3 amino acids: CASSVTGGGGELFF. Here the CDR3 DNA reads TGTGCCAGCAGTGTGACAGGGGGTGGCGGGGAGCTGTTTTTT.

The V call is TRBV5-6, the J call TRBJ2-7; 11 positions agree with TRBD2. The CDR3 covers 17 residues. Germline-derived CDR1 and CDR2 are SGHDT and YYEEEE. V was pared by 4 bases and J by 5 bases, with 14 bases of the junction left unmatched. DNA of the CDR3: TGTGCCAGCAGCCGGAGGTTAGCGGGAGGGCCCCCCCACGAGCAGTACTTC. Its protein is CASSRRLAGGPPHEQYF.

A remark on this clone: Sequence at one end of the junction differs from germline and may be a read error. The rearrangement joins TRBV5-4 to TRBJ2-1; possibly TRBD1 for D (6 bases). Germline V lookup: CDR1 SGHNT, CDR2 YYREEE (reference sequence). The CDR3 spans 16 residues. This CDR3 reads CASRLDRDSSYNEQFF. The CDR3 region has the DNA TGTGCCAGCAGGTTGGACAGAGACAGCTCCTACAATGAGCAGTTCTTC.

In this sample, this clone turned up a few times. This rearrangement joins TRBV6-5 to TRBJ2-7; 7 nucleotides align to TRBD1. The length of the CDR3 is 15 residues. Trimming at V came to 7 bases and at J to 2 bases, leaving 11 bases not matched to a gene. Germline V lookup: CDR1 MNHEY, CDR2 SVGAGI. The CDR3 is CASKPGQTITYEQYF. The DNA for the CDR3 is TGTGCCAGCAAGCCGGGACAGACCATTACCTACGAGCAGTACTTC.

This chain joins TRBV30 and TRBJ2-6; TRBD1 matches 7 bases. V was clipped by 4 bases and J by 2 bases; unmatched bases: 2. The CDR3 has 14 amino acids. Germline V lookup: CDR1 GTSNPN, CDR2 SVGIG (reference sequence). CDR3 nucleotide sequence: TGTGCCTGGACTGGACAGGCTGGGGCCAACGTCCTGACTTTC. It is translated as CAWTGQAGANVLTF. Looking up the rest from reference TRBV30 and TRBJ2-6 gives the full variable domain: SQTIHQWPATLVQPVGSPLSLECTVEGTSNPNLYWYRQAAGRGLQLLFYSVGIGQISSEVPQNLSASRPQDRQFILSSKKLLLSDSGFYLCAWTGQAGANVLTFGAGSRLTVL.

The J gene is TRBJ2-3, the V gene TRBV5-1; 9 bases match TRBD2. This CDR3 is built from 16 residues. The germline V gene has CDR1 SGHRS and CDR2 YFSETQ. V shed 4 bases, J shed 2 bases, and the junction held 8 bases outside the gene matches. CDR3 residues: CASSPVSGGVTDTQYF. The CDR3 DNA sequence: TGCGCCAGCAGCCCTGTTAGCGGGGGTGTCACAGATACGCAGTATTTT.

The rearrangement links TRBV2 to TRBJ1-3, with TRBD1 matching over 9 bases. This CDR3 comprises 14 residues. Germline V gene lookup returns CDR1 SNHLY and CDR2 FYNNEI. V dropped 9 bases and J dropped 7; count of bases not matched to a gene: 10. The CDR3, as DNA: TGTGCCAGTCTACAGGGGGCTTTTCGGAACACCATATATTTT. Translating gives CASLQGAFRNTIYF.

The gene calls are TRBV4-1 and TRBJ1-1; TRBD1 aligns across 7 bases. Losses at the gene ends were 2 bases for V and 6 bases for J; bases not matched to a gene: 6. Germline assignment: CDR1 MGHRA and CDR2 YSYEKL. This CDR3 region has 14 residues. The CDR3 DNA is TGCGCCAGCAGCCAACTCCGGACAGGCGCTGAAGCTTTCTTT. Its protein product is CASSQLRTGAEAFF.

In the case of this clone: The sample holds other DNA sequences that translate to the same CDR3. The chain has TRBV29-1 and TRBJ1-1; perhaps TRBD1 as D (6 bases). CDR1 is SQVTM and CDR2 is ANQGSEA in the germline V gene. The CDR3 extends over 13 amino acids. Trimming took off 3 bases at V and 1 base at J, with 9 bases between the two ends. The CDR3 here is CSVEQGQNTEAFF. CDR3 bases: TGCAGCGTTGAGCAGGGGCAGAACACTGAAGCTTTCTTT.

The rearrangement uses TRBV5-6 and TRBJ1-2; 7 bases agree with TRBD1. This CDR3 is 14 amino acids long. CDR1 and CDR2 from the germline V gene are SGHDT and YYEEEE. Trimming took 4 bases from V and 6 from J; bases not matched to a gene: 9. CDR3 coding DNA: TGTGCCAGCAGCCTGATTGACAGGGCCGATGGCTACACCTTC. Protein sequence: CASSLIDRADGYTF.

The chain combines TRBV9 with TRBJ1-1; perhaps TRBD1 as D (5 bases). This CDR3 spans 14 amino acids. Trimming removed 4 bases from V and 10 bases from J, with 20 bases in between. Germline V gives CDR1 SGDLS, CDR2 YYNGEE. The CDR3 here is CASSFNNGGQGAFF. As DNA, the CDR3 is TGTGCCAGCAGCTTCAATAACGGGGGTCAGGGAGCTTTCTTT.

This chain connects TRBV7-6 to TRBJ2-3; maybe TRBD2 (6 bases). The CDR3 length is 15 residues. V was shortened by 5 bases and J by 3 bases, with 15 bases between the two germline ends. Looked up from germline, CDR1 is SGHVS and CDR2 is FNYEAQ. CDR3 coding DNA: TGTGCCAGCAGCACCCAGACCGGGAGTACAGATACGCAGTATTTT. This codes for CASSTQTGSTDTQYF.